This TCR beta chain was sequenced during a study of T cells in Graves' hyperthyroidism and ophthalmopathy. This clonotype was observed a handful of times. Authors of the study amplified TCR beta CDR3 regions from RNA transcripts. HTBI primers were employed in a first-round RT-PCR of the TCR CDR3. One entry per CDR3 protein, called by TCRdb with MiXCR from the multiplex PCR reads. The sample lists 350,000 to 450,000 distinct CDR3 sequences, approximately 15% occurring once. Per the germline V gene, CDR1 is MNHEY and CDR2 is SMNVEV (reference sequence). Trimming cost V 2 bases and J 4 bases, with 8 bases left between them. The CDR3 is 13 residues long.

The sequenced sample consisted of blood. The receptor was derived from a woman aged 60 to 75 with Graves' hyperthyroidism. The chain carries TRBV27 and TRBJ1-2; D may be TRBD1 (6 bases). The CDR3 nucleotides read TGTGCCAGCAGTTTAAACAGGGTCTATGGCTACACCTTC. Protein sequence: CASSLNRVYGYTF.